The T cell receptor (beta chain) described here comes from a study of identical twins. This clonotype was seen many times. TCRdb reanalysed the 5' RACE reads using MiXCR and keeps one entry per CDR3 protein. Of 100,000 or so distinct CDR3 sequences listed, 5.9% are singletons. Specimen: memory T cells sorted from blood. The origin of this receptor is a woman in her forties or fifties in good health.

The CDR3, as DNA: TGTGCCAGCCGGTTGACGCCCGACTATAATTCACCCCTCCACTTT. Translated, it gives CASRLTPDYNSPLHF. The chain carries TRBV6-2 or TRBV6-3 and TRBJ1-6, with D unresolved. Germline CDR1 MNHEY, CDR2 SVGEGT. Trimming took 8 bases from V and 3 from J, leaving 14 bases between them. The CDR3 runs 15 residues.